The rows below give T cell receptor beta chains drawn from one sample of a study of T cells in Graves' hyperthyroidism and ophthalmopathy. TCRdb itself ran the multiplex PCR reads through MiXCR, one entry per CDR3 protein. In the table there are 640,000 or so distinct CDR3 sequences, 14% of which are singletons. Material: blood. Receptors were obtained from a woman younger than 35 with Graves' ophthalmopathy. The CDR3 runs from the conserved cysteine through the conserved F or W. The order of the fields is J gene, clone size, CDR3 length, D gene, V gene, CDR3 DNA, CDR3 protein. D genes are given only for firm matches. Expanded clones get a size class; other rows say once, few or many, or leave the size out.

>TRBJ1-4|NA|15|NA|TRBV6-1
TGTGCCAGCAGTGACAGCGGGACCCTTAATGAAAAACTGTTTTTT
CASSDSGTLNEKLFF
>TRBJ2-1|few|15|NA|TRBV6-5
TGTGCCAGCAGTTACCAAGCGGACTCCTACAATGAGCAGTTCTTC
CASSYQADSYNEQFF
>TRBJ1-2|many|13|NA|TRBV30
TGTGCCCGATACGTGGGTACAGGGTATGGCTACACCTTC
CARYVGTGYGYTF
>TRBJ2-4|many|14|TRBD1|TRBV12-3/TRBV12-4
TGTGCCAGCAGTCAGAGGGACAGGGAAAACATTCAGTACTTC
CASSQRDRENIQYF
>TRBJ1-1|many|15|NA|TRBV2
TGTGCCAGCAGGACGGGACGGGAGTGGGCCACTGAAGCTTTCTTT
CASRTGREWATEAFF
>TRBJ1-2|few|15|NA|TRBV4-3
TGCGCCAGCAGCCAAGTTCCGGGGTACACGCGTGGCTACACCTTC
CASSQVPGYTRGYTF
>TRBJ1-4|many|14|NA|TRBV7-2
TGTGCCAGCAGCTTCTTCGGCGGCGATGAAAAACTGTTTTTT
CASSFFGGDEKLFF
>TRBJ2-1|NA|11|NA|TRBV9
TGTGCCAGCAGCACGGACTCAGAGCAGTTCTTC
CASSTDSEQFF
>TRBJ2-1|many|17|TRBD2|TRBV7-6
TGTGCCAGCAGCCCCTCCGGGGCCCTAGCGGGAGGCAATGAGCAGTTCTTC
CASSPSGALAGGNEQFF
>TRBJ1-5|few|15|NA|TRBV15
TGTGCCACCAGCTATACGAAAAAAGGTAATCAGCCCCAGCATTTT
CATSYTKKGNQPQHF
>TRBJ2-3|NA|16|NA|TRBV4-3
TGCGCCAGCAGCCAAGATCTGGAGCCCGGCACAGATACGCAGTATTTT
CASSQDLEPGTDTQYF
>TRBJ1-1|many|12|NA|TRBV29-1
TGCAGCGTTGAAGACTCCTACACTGAAGCTTTCTTT
CSVEDSYTEAFF
>TRBJ1-2|many|15|NA|TRBV6-6
TGTGCCAGCAGTTACGCGGAGCCTCCAGCCGGTGGCTACACCTTC
CASSYAEPPAGGYTF
>TRBJ2-5|NA|18|NA|TRBV28
TGTGCCAGCAGTCCCCCTGCGAGCGTCATTTCCCGGACGGCGGTTTGGTACTTC
CASSPPASVISRTAVWYF
>TRBJ2-1|few|14|NA|TRBV19
TGTGCCAGTAGTATGGGGGGCTCCTACAATGAGCAGTTCTTC
CASSMGGSYNEQFF
>TRBJ1-2|few|14|NA|TRBV27
TGTGCCAGCAGTACAACGGCATATAACTATGGCTACACCTTC
CASSTTAYNYGYTF
>TRBJ1-5|many|14|NA|TRBV10-3
TGTGCCATCAGTGAGGGGTATAGCAATCAGCCCCAGCATTTT
CAISEGYSNQPQHF